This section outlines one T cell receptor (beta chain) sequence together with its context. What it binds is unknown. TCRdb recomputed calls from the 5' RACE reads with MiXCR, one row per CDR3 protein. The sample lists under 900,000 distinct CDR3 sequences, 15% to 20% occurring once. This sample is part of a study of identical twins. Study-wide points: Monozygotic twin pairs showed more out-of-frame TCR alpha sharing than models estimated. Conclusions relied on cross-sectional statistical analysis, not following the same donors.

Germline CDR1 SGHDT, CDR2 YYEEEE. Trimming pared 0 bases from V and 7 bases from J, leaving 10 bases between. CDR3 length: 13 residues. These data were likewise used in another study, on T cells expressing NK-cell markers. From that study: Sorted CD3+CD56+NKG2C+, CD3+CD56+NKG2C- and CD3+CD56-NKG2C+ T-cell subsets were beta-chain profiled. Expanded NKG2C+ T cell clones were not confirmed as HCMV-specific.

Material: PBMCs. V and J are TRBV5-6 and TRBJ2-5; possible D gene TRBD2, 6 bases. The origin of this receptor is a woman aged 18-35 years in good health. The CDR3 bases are TGTGCCAGCAGCTTGGACGGGAGCGGGACCCAGTACTTC. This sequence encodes CASSLDGSGTQYF.